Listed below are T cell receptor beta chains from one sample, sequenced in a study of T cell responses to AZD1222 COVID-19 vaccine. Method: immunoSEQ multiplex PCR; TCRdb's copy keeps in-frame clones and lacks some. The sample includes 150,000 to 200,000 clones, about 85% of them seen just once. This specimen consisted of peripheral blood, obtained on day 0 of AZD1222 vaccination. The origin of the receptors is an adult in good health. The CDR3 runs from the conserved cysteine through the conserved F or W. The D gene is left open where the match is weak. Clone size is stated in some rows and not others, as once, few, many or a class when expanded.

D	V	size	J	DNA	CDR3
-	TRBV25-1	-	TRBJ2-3	TGTGCCAGCTCAGGACGGGGCGCAAAAGGGGATACGCAGTATTTT	CASSGRGAKGDTQYF
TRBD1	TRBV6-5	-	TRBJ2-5	TGTGCCAGGGGGGGGACAGGGGAGACCCAGTACTTC	CARGGTGETQYF
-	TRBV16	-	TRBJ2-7	TGTGCCAGCAGCCGCAGGGGTTACGAGCAGTACTTC	CASSRRGYEQYF
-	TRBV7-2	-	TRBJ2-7	TGTGCCAGCACCCTAGGGCGGGACGGCGAGCAGTACTTC	CASTLGRDGEQYF
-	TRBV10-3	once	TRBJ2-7	TGTGCCATCAGTGAATATAAGGGTTTGGAGTACTTC	CAISEYKGLEYF
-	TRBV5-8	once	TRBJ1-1	TGTGCCAGCAGCTCCCTGATGGCTTTCTTT	CASSSLMAFF
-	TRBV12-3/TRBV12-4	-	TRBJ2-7	TGTGCCAGCAGTCCCGTGGGGGGCTACGAGCAGTACTTC	CASSPVGGYEQYF
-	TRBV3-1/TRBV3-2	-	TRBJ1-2	TGTGCCAGCAGCCAAGACCCGGACCTTATAGCTAACTATGGCTACACCTTC	CASSQDPDLIANYGYTF
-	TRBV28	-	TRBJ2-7	TGTGCCAGCAGTTCGGGCAGCCTCTCCTACGAGCAGTACTTC	CASSSGSLSYEQYF
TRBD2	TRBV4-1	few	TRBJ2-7	TGCGCCAGCAGCCAACCAACTAGCGGGAGTGGCTACGAGCAGTACTTC	CASSQPTSGSGYEQYF
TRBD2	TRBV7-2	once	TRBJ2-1	TGTGCCAGCAGCGCCGGGAGGGCCTTGGGTGAGCAGTTCTTC	CASSAGRALGEQFF
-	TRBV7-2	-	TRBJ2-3	TGTGCCAGCAGCTTTAGACAAGTTAGCACAGATACGCAGTATTTT	CASSFRQVSTDTQYF
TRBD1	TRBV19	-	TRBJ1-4	TGTGCCAGTAGTAAGCGGGACAGCACCCCTGCAACTAATGAAAAACTGTTTTTT	CASSKRDSTPATNEKLFF
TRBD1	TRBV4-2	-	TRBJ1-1	TGTGCCAGCAGCCACCCGGACAGGGGCGAGACTGAAGCTTTCTTT	CASSHPDRGETEAFF
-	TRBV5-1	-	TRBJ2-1	TGCGCCAGCTGCCCGGCGGGCGGAACCTACAATGAGCAGTTCTTC	CASCPAGGTYNEQFF
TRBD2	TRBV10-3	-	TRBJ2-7	TGTGCCATCAGTGACCTCTCGTCCACGGGAGGCTCCTACGAGCAGTACTTC	CAISDLSSTGGSYEQYF
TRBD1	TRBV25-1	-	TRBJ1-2	TGTGCCAGCAGTGAGCCCGGGACAGGGAGTAACTATGGCTACACCTTC	CASSEPGTGSNYGYTF
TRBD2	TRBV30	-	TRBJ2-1	TGTGCATCGACACGGACTAGCTCCTACAATGAGCAGTTCTTC	CASTRTSSYNEQFF
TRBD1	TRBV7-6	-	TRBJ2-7	TGTGCCAGCAGCCCCGGGAGGATTCGGACAGGGGGCCTCGAGCAGTACTTC	CASSPGRIRTGGLEQYF
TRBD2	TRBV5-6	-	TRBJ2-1	TGTGCCAGCAGCTTGTATGGACTAGCGGGACCAGGTTCCTACAATGAGCAGTTCTTC	CASSLYGLAGPGSYNEQFF
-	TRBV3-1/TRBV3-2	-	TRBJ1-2	TGTGCCAGCAGCCAAGGTGGCAACTATGGCTACACCTTC	CASSQGGNYGYTF
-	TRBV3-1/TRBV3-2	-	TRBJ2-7	TGTGCCAGCAGCCAGACCCGTTACGAGCAGTACTTC	CASSQTRYEQYF
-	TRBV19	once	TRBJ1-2	TGTGCCAGTAGTGTCGGGACACTTTATGGCTACACCTTC	CASSVGTLYGYTF
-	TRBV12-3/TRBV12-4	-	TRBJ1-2	TGTGCCAGCCGTCCCACCCTCTATGGCTACACCTTC	CASRPTLYGYTF
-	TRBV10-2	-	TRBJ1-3	TGCGCCAGCAGTTTGGGGTCAGGGGCTGGAAACACCATATATTTT	CASSLGSGAGNTIYF
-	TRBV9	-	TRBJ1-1	TGTGCCAGCAGCGTAGGCCCAGCGGACACTGAAGCTTTCTTT	CASSVGPADTEAFF
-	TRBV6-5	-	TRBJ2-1	TGTGCCAGCCAAAAAGAAGGGGGGAGCTACAATGAGCAGTTCTTC	CASQKEGGSYNEQFF
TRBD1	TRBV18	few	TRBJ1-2	TGTGCCAGCTCACCTAGCGCACAGGGGAACTATGGCTACACCTTC	CASSPSAQGNYGYTF
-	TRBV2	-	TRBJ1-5	TGTGCCAGCAGTTTTAGAAGGGTGGAGCCCCAGCATTTT	CASSFRRVEPQHF
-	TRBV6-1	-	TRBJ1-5	TGTGCCAGCAGTGAACATAAGTCAGGGACGACATCGGCCCAGCATTTT	CASSEHKSGTTSAQHF
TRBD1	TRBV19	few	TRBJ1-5	TGTGCCAGTAGTCTAGACAGGGGGAGCAATCAGCCCCAGCATTTT	CASSLDRGSNQPQHF
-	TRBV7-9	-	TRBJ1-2	TGTGCCAGCAGCTTAGCTGGTACGGCTAACTATGGCTACACCTTC	CASSLAGTANYGYTF
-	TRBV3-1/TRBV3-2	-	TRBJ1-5	TGTGCCAGCAGCCAAGACCGAGAACAGCCCCAGCATTTT	CASSQDREQPQHF
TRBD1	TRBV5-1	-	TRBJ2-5	TGCGCCAGCAGCTCGATGACAGGGGCAGAGACCCAGTACTTC	CASSSMTGAETQYF
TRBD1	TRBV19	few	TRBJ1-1	TGTGCCACCACGCAGGGGGTTGGAGCTGAAGCTTTCTTT	CATTQGVGAEAFF
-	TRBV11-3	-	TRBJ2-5	TGTGCCAGCAGCTCTTCAGGGGGGAGAGAGACCCAGTACTTC	CASSSSGGRETQYF
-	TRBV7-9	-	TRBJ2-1	TGTGCCAGCAGCCTTAGAACTTTGCAGACCTACAATGAGCAGTTCTTC	CASSLRTLQTYNEQFF
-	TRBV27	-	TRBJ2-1	TGTGCCAGCAGTTTGAGTTTTTGGGAAACGGGCTACAATGAGCAGTTCTTC	CASSLSFWETGYNEQFF
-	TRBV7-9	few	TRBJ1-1	TGTGCCAGCAGTTTACGGGCGTTGGGGACTGAAGCTTTCTTT	CASSLRALGTEAFF
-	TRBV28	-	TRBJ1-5	TGTGCCAGCAGTTCCTCGGGGGAAGGCAATCAGCCCCAGCATTTT	CASSSSGEGNQPQHF
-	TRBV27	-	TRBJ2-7	TGTGCCAGCAGTGCACGGGGCTACGAGCAGTACTTC	CASSARGYEQYF
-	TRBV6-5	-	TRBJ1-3	TGTGCCAGCAGTTACGGGGGCGGAAGCTCTGGAAACACCATATATTTT	CASSYGGGSSGNTIYF
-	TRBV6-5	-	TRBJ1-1	TGTGCCAGCAGTTACGGGGCAGGGGACACTGAAGCTTTCTTT	CASSYGAGDTEAFF
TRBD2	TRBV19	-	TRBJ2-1	TGTGCCAGTAGTAGCCAAGGGACTAGCGGGAGTGAGGGTGAGCAGTTCTTC	CASSSQGTSGSEGEQFF
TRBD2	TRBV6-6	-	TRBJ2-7	TGTGCCAGCAGTTACGGGACTAGCGGTTCCTACGAGCAGTACTTC	CASSYGTSGSYEQYF
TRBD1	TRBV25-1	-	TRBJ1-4	TGTGCCAGCAGTCCCCAGGGACAGGGGGCGGCTAATGAAAAACTGTTTTTT	CASSPQGQGAANEKLFF
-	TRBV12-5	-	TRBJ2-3	TGTGCTAGTGGTTTGGTAGACCCTATCCGATGGGACCTAAGCACAGATACGCAGTATTTT	CASGLVDPIRWDLSTDTQYF
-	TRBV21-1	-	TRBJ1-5	TGTGCCAGCAGCCCCCCTCAGACGAGAGAAGGCAATCAGCCCCAGCATTTT	CASSPPQTREGNQPQHF
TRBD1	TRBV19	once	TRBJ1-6	TGTGCCAGTAGCCCCGACAGGGGGCGCAGCTCACCCCTCCACTTT	CASSPDRGRSSPLHF
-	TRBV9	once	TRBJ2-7	TGTGCCAGCAGCCCGTCAGACCACTACGAGCAGTACTTC	CASSPSDHYEQYF
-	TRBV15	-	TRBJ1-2	TGTGCCACCAGCAGAGATTCCCTCGGCGGCTACACCTTC	CATSRDSLGGYTF
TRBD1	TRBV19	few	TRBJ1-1	TGTGCCAGTAGTATGGTGCCTACAGGGGTGAACACTGAAGCTTTCTTT	CASSMVPTGVNTEAFF
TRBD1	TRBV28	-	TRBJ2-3	TGTGCCAGCAGTCCGTACACCCGGGACAGGGGGCCAGATACGCAGTATTTT	CASSPYTRDRGPDTQYF